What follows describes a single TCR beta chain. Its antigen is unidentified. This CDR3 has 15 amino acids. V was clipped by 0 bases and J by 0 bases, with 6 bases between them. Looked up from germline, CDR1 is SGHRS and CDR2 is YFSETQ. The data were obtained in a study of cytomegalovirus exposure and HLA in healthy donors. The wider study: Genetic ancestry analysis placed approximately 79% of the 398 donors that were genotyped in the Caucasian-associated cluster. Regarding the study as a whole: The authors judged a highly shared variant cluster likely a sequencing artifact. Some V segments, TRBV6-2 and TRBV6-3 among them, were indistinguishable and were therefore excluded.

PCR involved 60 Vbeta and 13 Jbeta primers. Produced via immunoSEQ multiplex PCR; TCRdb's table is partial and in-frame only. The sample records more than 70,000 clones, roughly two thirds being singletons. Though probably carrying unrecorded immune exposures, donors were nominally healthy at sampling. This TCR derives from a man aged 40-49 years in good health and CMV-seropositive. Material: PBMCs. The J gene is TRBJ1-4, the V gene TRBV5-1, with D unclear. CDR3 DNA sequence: TGCGCCAGCAGCTTGGTGGGAGCAACTAATGAAAAACTGTTTTTT. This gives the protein CASSLVGATNEKLFF.